This T cell receptor (beta chain) is from a study of T cell responses to AZD1222 COVID-19 vaccine. Study-level points and caveats: Targeting of unmutated variant regions was reportedly seen in nearly half of spike-specific TCRs. Repertoires were sampled only after the peak T cell response. Dominant at 160-218 and 743-854, vaccine-associated CD4 TCRs also spanned spike. In a largely white British group with more females than males, clonal diversity was possibly underestimated.

About this clone: Its antigen is currently unknown.

This CDR3 has 12 amino acids. CDR1 and CDR2 from the germline V gene are SQVTM and ANQGSEA. Trimming cost V 4 bases and J 1 base, with 4 bases left between them. Only in-frame clones appear in the TCRdb table, and some are missing; sequencing was by immunoSEQ multiplex PCR. The data show approximately 140,000 clones, 90% seen once. The chain employs TRBV29-1 and TRBJ1-4; no definite D call. The sequencing here drew on peripheral blood, taken 28 days after the second AZD1222 dose. The clonotype was recovered from an adult who received the AZD1222 COVID-19 vaccine. The CDR3 loop is CSVVGTNEKLFF. The CDR3 bases are TGCAGCGTTGTTGGAACTAATGAAAAACTGTTTTTT.